The entry that follows covers one T cell receptor (beta chain) sequence. What it binds is not known. The CDR3 is 14 amino acids. CDR1 is SGHTA and CDR2 is FQGNSA in the germline V gene. The junction had 3 bases not matched to a gene; V was cut back by 1 base and J by 4 bases. Profiled with immunoSEQ multiplex PCR; TCRdb holds only in-frame clones, not every one. The table includes about 45,000 clones, around 80% detected once. Stimulus-free culture yielded autoproliferating CFSE-dim and non-proliferating CFSE-high T cells, each sequenced separately. Cultures began with 5x10^7 CFSE-labeled PBMCs, unstimulated for about 7 days, with replicate wells pooled. PBMCs were labeled with approximately 0.53 uM CFSE and cultured without exogenous stimuli. The source of the sample is a study of memory B cells and T cells in multiple sclerosis. Study-wide results and limits: Compartments had unequal clone-set sizes, affecting shared clonotype counts.

The chain links TRBV7-2 to TRBJ2-5; TRBD1 agrees at 7 bases. The sequence was obtained from a human donor with multiple sclerosis. Sequencing was carried out using PBMCs from blood kept in culture. The CDR3 bases are TGTGCCAGCAGCTTAGAGACAGGGACAGAGACCCAGTACTTC. This translates into CASSLETGTETQYF.